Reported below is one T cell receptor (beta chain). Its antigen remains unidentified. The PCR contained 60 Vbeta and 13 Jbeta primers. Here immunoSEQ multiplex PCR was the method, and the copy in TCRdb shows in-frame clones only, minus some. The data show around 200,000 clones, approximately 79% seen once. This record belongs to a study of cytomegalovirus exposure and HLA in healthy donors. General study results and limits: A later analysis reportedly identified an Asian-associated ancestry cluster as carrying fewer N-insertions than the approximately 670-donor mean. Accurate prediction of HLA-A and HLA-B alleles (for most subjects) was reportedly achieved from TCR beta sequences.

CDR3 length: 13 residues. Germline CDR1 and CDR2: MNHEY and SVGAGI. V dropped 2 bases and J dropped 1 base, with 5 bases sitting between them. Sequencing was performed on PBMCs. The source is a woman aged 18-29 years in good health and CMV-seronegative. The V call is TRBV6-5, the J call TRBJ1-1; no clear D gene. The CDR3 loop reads CASSYPSNTEAFF. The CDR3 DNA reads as TGTGCCAGCAGTTACCCTTCGAACACTGAAGCTTTCTTT.